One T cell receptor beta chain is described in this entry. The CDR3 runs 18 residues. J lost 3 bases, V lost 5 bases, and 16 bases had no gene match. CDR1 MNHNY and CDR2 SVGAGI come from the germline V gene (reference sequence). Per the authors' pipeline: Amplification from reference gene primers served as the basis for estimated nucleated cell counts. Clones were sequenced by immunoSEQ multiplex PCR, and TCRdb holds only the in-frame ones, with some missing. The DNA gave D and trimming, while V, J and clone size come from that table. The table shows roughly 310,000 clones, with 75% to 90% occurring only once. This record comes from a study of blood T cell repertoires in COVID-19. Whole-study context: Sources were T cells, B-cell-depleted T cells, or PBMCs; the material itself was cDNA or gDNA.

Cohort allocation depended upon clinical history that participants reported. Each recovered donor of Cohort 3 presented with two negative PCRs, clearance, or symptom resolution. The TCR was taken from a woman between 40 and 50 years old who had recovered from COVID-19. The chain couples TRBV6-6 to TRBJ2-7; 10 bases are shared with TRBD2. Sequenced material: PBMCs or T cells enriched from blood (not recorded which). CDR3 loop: CASSPRDGLAGAVYEQYF. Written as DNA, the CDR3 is TGTGCCAGCAGTCCCCGGGATGGTCTAGCGGGGGCTGTCTACGAGCAGTACTTC.